The 7 T cell receptor beta chains given below trace back to one sample, sequenced in a study of cytomegalovirus exposure and HLA in healthy donors. Primers: 60 Vbeta forward and 13 Jbeta reverse. Some clones are missing from TCRdb's copy, which holds only in-frame ones; the method was immunoSEQ multiplex PCR. Of about 160,000 clones in the sample, 60% to 80% were seen once. The source material was PBMCs. Receptors originate from a man aged 55 to 70 in good health and CMV-seronegative.

V is TRBV28 and J is TRBJ2-2, with 9 nucleotides matching TRBD2. V shed 7 bases and J 6 bases; nucleotides not matched to a gene: 6. CDR3 length: 14 residues. Germline-derived CDR1 and CDR2 are MDHEN and SYDVKM. CDR3 nucleotide sequence: TGTGCCAGCAACGCGGGGGGGTTATCCGGGGAGCTGTTTTTT. It translates to CASNAGGLSGELFF.

The chain is built from TRBV6-5 and TRBJ1-6; D is possibly TRBD1 (5 bases). CDR1 is MNHEY and CDR2 is SVGAGI in the germline V gene. This CDR3 comprises 15 residues. Between the trimmed V and J ends, which lost 2 bases and 8 bases, there was a span of 13 bases. The CDR3 nucleotides are TGTGCCAGCAGTTACCTTGGACAAGTTCATTCACCCCTCCACTTT. Protein product: CASSYLGQVHSPLHF.

The V call is TRBV7-3, the J call TRBJ2-2; 10 positions match TRBD1. CDR1 SGHTA and CDR2 FQGTGA come from the germline V gene. This CDR3 contains 16 residues. With 4 bases clipped from V and 5 bases from J, the junction kept 7 bases outside the gene matches. The CDR3 here is CASSSDRGLYTGELFF. As DNA, the CDR3 is TGTGCCAGCAGCTCCGACAGGGGGCTGTATACCGGGGAGCTGTTTTTT.

This rearrangement joins TRBV4-1 to TRBJ1-2; 11 bases map to TRBD1. Germline V lookup: CDR1 MGHRA, CDR2 YSYEKL. The CDR3 runs to 13 residues. V was clipped by 7 bases and J by 6 bases; unmatched bases: 4. In nucleotides, the CDR3 is TGCGCCAGCACGTCGGGACAGGGGGATGGCTACACCTTC. This codes for CASTSGQGDGYTF.

The chain couples TRBV29-1 to TRBJ2-5; D perhaps matches TRBD2 (6 bases). V was trimmed by 4 bases and J by 2 bases, leaving 14 bases between them. The CDR3 is 14 amino acids. Germline CDR1 is SQVTM and CDR2 is ANQGSEA. CDR3 in amino acids: CSVVFSGSQETQYF. CDR3 bases: TGCAGCGTTGTTTTTAGCGGTTCACAAGAGACCCAGTACTTC.

This chain uses TRBV9 with TRBJ2-5; a weak D match, TRBD2 (6 bases). V was cut by 4 bases and J by 3 bases, with 10 bases left in between. Per germline, CDR1 SGDLS and CDR2 YYNGEE. The CDR3 sequence is 13 residues long. The CDR3 bases are TGTGCCAGCAGCTGGGGCGGGGAAGAGACCCAGTACTTC. Translating gives CASSWGGEETQYF.

This clone was seen more than once but under ten times. J is TRBJ1-6 and V is TRBV29-1; tentative D call: TRBD1 (5 bases). The CDR3 is 14 residues long. Germline CDR1 SQVTM, CDR2 ANQGSEA. Trimming shortened V by 7 bases and J by 4 bases, and 14 bases separated the two germline ends. Written as DNA, the CDR3 is TGCAGCGGCTACAGGAGGGGATATAATTCACCCCTCCACTTT. This translates into CSGYRRGYNSPLHF. Full variable domain (missing parts from reference TRBV29-1 and TRBJ1-6): SAVISQKPSRDICQRGTSLTIQCQVDSQVTMMFWYRQQPGQSLTLIATANQGSEATYESGFVIDKFPISRPNLTFSTLTVSNMSPEDSSIYLCSGYRRGYNSPLHFGNGTRLTVT.